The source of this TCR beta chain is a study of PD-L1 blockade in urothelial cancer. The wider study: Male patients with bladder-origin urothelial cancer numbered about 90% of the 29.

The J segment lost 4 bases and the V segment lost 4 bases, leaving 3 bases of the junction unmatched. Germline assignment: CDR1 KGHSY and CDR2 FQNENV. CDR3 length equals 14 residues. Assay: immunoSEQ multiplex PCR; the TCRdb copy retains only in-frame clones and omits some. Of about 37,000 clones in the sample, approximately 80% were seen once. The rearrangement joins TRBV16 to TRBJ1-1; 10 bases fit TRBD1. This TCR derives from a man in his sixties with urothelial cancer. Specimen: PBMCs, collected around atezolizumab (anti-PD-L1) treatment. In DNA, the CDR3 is TGTGCCAGCAGCCTAGGACAGGGGGGCACTGAAGCTTTCTTT. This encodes CASSLGQGGTEAFF.